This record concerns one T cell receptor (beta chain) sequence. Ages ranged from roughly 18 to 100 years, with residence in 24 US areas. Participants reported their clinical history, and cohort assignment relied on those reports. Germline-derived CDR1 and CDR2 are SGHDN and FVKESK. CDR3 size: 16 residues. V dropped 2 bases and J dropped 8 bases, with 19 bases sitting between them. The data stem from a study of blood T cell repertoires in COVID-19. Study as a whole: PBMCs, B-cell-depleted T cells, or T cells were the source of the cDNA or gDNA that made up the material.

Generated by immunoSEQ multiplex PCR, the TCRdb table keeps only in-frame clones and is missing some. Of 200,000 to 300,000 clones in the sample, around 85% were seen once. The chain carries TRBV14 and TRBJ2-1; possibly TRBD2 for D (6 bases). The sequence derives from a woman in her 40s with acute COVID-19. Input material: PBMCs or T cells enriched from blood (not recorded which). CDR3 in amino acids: CASSQIRVAETDEQFF. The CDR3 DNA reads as TGTGCCAGCAGCCAAATTCGAGTAGCGGAGACCGATGAGCAGTTCTTC.